This T cell receptor beta chain originates from a study of blood T cell repertoires in COVID-19. Study-level background: Donors in the United States, Italy and Spain gave samples during acute or convalescent COVID-19. From T cells, B-cell-depleted T cells, or PBMCs came the material, which was cDNA or gDNA.

Per germline, CDR1 SEHNR and CDR2 FQNEAQ (reference sequence). This CDR3 contains 14 residues. The V gene lost 1 base and the J gene lost 4 bases, with 10 bases spanning the gap. Original analysis: The authors estimated nucleated cell counts from reference gene primer amplification. Measured with immunoSEQ multiplex PCR; TCRdb has only the in-frame clones, and not every one. The V and J calls and clone size are taken from that table; D and trimming were inferred from the DNA. The repertoire includes 250,000 or so clones, approximately 90% of them detected once, and around 2.5% sits in the top ten. This clone appeared once.

The specimen was PBMCs or T cells enriched from blood (not recorded which). This clonotype was sampled from a woman in her forties with acute COVID-19. The chain combines TRBV7-9 with TRBJ1-2, with no clear D. The chain's CDR3 is CASSLEGLAYGYTF. The CDR3 nucleotides are TGTGCCAGCAGCTTAGAAGGTTTAGCCTATGGCTACACCTTC.